This TCR beta chain was captured in a study of early T cells in non-severe SARS-CoV-2 infection. Study-level information: Chains stayed unpaired after sequencing of bulk RNA from unsorted whole blood.

The TCR library protocol attached unique molecular identifiers to the individual cDNA molecules. TCRdb independently ran MiXCR on the 5' RACE reads; one entry per CDR3 protein. The sample has 23,000 or so distinct CDR3 sequences; about 5.6% are singletons. This clonotype turned up a few times. Germline CDR1 and CDR2: SGHTA and FQGNSA. The CDR3 sequence is 14 residues long. V shed 1 base and J shed 4 bases, with 10 bases lying between them. Sequenced material: whole blood. The chain links TRBV7-2 to TRBJ1-1; no firm D call. The receptor was derived from an adult who was a healthcare worker with PCR-confirmed SARS-CoV-2 infection or an uninfected control (not recorded which). CDR3 DNA sequence: TGTGCCAGCAGCTTAGAACGGGGAACCACTGAAGCTTTCTTT. Amino acid sequence: CASSLERGTTEAFF.